This TCR beta chain was found in a study of early T cells in non-severe SARS-CoV-2 infection. About the research overall: Sequencing was performed on bulk RNA from unsorted whole blood, leaving chains unpaired. Findings and caveats of the study: VDJdb matching favored anti-spike CD8 responses, missing private and CD4 specificities.

As part of library construction, unique molecular identifiers were attached to individual cDNA molecules. TCRdb recomputed calls from the 5' RACE reads with MiXCR, one row per CDR3 protein. This table holds tens of thousands of distinct CDR3 sequences, approximately 6.2% found once. Germline-derived CDR1 and CDR2 are SNHLY and FYNNEI. This CDR3 comprises 15 residues. V gave up 2 bases and J gave up 7 bases, with 14 bases separating them. This clonotype was seen a few times. What it recognizes is unknown. Source material: whole blood. This chain joins TRBV2 and TRBJ2-2; D is perhaps TRBD1 (6 bases). This TCR came from an adult who was a healthcare worker with PCR-confirmed SARS-CoV-2 infection or an uninfected control (not recorded which). For the CDR3, the DNA is TGTGCCAGCAGTGAAACGGCAGGGGTGCTCGGGGAGCTGTTTTTT. Residues: CASSETAGVLGELFF.